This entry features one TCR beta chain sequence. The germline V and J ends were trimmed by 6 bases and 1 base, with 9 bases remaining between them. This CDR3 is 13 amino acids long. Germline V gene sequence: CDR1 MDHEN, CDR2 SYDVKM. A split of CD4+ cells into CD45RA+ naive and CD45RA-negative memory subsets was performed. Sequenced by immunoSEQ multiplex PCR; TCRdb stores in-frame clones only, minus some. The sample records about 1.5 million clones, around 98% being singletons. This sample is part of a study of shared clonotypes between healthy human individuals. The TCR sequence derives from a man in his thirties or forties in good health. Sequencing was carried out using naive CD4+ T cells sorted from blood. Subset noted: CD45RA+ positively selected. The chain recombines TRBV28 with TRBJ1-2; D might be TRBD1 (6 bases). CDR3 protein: CASRNRVNYGYTF. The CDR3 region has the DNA TGTGCCAGCAGAAACAGGGTTAACTATGGCTACACCTTC.